What follows are 13 T cell receptor beta chains derived from one specimen sequenced in a study of blood T cell repertoires in COVID-19. Clones were read by immunoSEQ multiplex PCR, and TCRdb kept only the in-frame ones, dropping some. The sample has about 250,000 clones, about 80% seen once. What was sequenced was peripheral blood. All receptors derive from a woman older than 75 with active or convalescent COVID-19.

The chain recombines TRBV10-3 with TRBJ1-4; no firm D call. The germline V gene has CDR1 ENHRY and CDR2 SYGVKD. Trimming shortened V by 2 bases and J by 8 bases, and 15 bases separated the two germline ends. The CDR3 runs 15 residues. CDR3 in amino acids: CAISESNAGGEKLFF. Written as DNA, the CDR3 is TGTGCCATCAGTGAGAGTAATGCGGGTGGCGAAAAACTGTTTTTT.

V and J are TRBV19 and TRBJ2-2; 9 bases are shared with TRBD1. This CDR3 is built from 15 residues. Trimming took 6 bases from V and 0 from J; bases not matched to a gene: 2. CDR1 is LNHDA, CDR2 SQIVND, per germline (reference sequence). The CDR3 region is CASSDRGANTGELFF. As DNA, the CDR3 is TGTGCCAGTAGCGACAGGGGGGCGAACACCGGGGAGCTGTTTTTT.

The CDR3 reads CASSQRTGGGYEQYF. In DNA form, the CDR3 reads TGTGCCAGCAGCCAACGGACGGGTGGAGGCTACGAGCAGTACTTC. The rearrangement uses TRBV4-2 and TRBJ2-7, with TRBD2 as a possible D gene (5 bases). V was trimmed by 2 bases and J by 3 bases, leaving 14 bases between them. Germline-derived CDR1 and CDR2 are LGHNA and YNFKEQ. This CDR3 comprises 15 residues.

The rearrangement joins TRBV19 to TRBJ2-3; 7 bases map to TRBD1. The CDR3 contains 15 residues. CDR1 LNHDA and CDR2 SQIVND come from the germline V gene (reference sequence). The ends lost 5 bases at V and 0 bases at J; junction bases unmatched: 5. CDR3 coding DNA: TGTGCCAGTAGTCACAGGGGCCAGAGCACAGATACGCAGTATTTT. As protein: CASSHRGQSTDTQYF.

The J gene is TRBJ1-5, the V gene TRBV28; D ambiguous. The V and J ends lost 5 bases and 0 bases respectively, with 17 bases between them. There are 17 residues in the CDR3. The germline CDR1 and CDR2 sequences are MDHEN and SYDVKM. In DNA form, the CDR3 reads TGTGCCAGCAGTCCAACCCTCTCCTTCTATAGCAATCAGCCCCAGCATTTT. Its protein product is CASSPTLSFYSNQPQHF.

Here the CDR3 DNA reads TGTGCCAGCAGTCGACAGGGGGAGGGAAAACTGTTTTTT. It is translated as CASSRQGEGKLFF. This chain links TRBV28 with TRBJ1-4, with 9 positions matching TRBD1. V shed 5 bases, J shed 10 bases, and the junction held 5 bases outside the gene matches. CDR1 is MDHEN, CDR2 SYDVKM, per germline. The CDR3 has 13 amino acids. Drawing the rest from reference TRBV28 and TRBJ1-4, the complete variable domain is DVKVTQSSRYLVKRTGEKVFLECVQDMDHENMFWYRQDPGLGLRLIYFSYDVKMKEKGDIPEGYSVSREKKERFSLILESASTNQTSMYLCASSRQGEGKLFFGSGTQLSVL.

The chain has TRBV4-2 and TRBJ1-1; no definite D call. The V end was cut by 3 bases, the J end by 6 bases, with 14 bases between. The CDR3 sequence is 14 residues long. CDR1 LGHNA and CDR2 YNFKEQ come from the germline V gene. CDR3 region: CASSHASGLPEAFF. The CDR3 DNA follows: TGTGCCAGCAGCCACGCCTCGGGGTTACCTGAAGCTTTCTTT.

The chain joins TRBV30 to TRBJ2-2; 11 positions match TRBD2. The CDR3 totals 16 residues. Trimming at V came to 1 base and at J to 4 bases, leaving 5 bases not matched to a gene. The germline V gene encodes CDR1 GTSNPN and CDR2 SVGIG (reference sequence). The CDR3 here is CAWSELAGESTGELFF. CDR3 nucleotides: TGTGCCTGGAGTGAACTAGCGGGAGAAAGCACCGGGGAGCTGTTTTTT. The complete variable domain, with remaining parts taken from reference TRBV30 and TRBJ2-2, reads SQTIHQWPATLVQPVGSPLSLECTVEGTSNPNLYWYRQAAGRGLQLLFYSVGIGQISSEVPQNLSASRPQDRQFILSSKKLLLSDSGFYLCAWSELAGESTGELFFGEGSRLTVL.

The chain couples TRBV3-1 (or the pseudogene TRBV3-2) to TRBJ1-1; maybe TRBD1 (6 bases). CDR1 is LGHDT, CDR2 YNNKEL, per germline (reference sequence). Trimming removed 1 base at V and 11 bases at J, with 14 bases between. The CDR3 has 13 amino acids. Written as DNA, the CDR3 is TGTGCCAGCAGCCAAGGGCTGGGTCAGGGGGCTTTCTTT. Translation: CASSQGLGQGAFF.

This rearrangement joins TRBV5-6 to TRBJ2-2, with 7 nucleotides matching TRBD1. The CDR3 runs 16 residues. Germline CDR1 and CDR2: SGHDT and YYEEEE. The V segment lost 2 bases and the J segment 1 base; nucleotides outside the gene matches: 5. The CDR3 nucleotides are TGTGCCAGCAGCTTCCTTAGGGGGCGGAACACCGGGGAGCTGTTTTTT. It encodes CASSFLRGRNTGELFF.

J is TRBJ2-7 and V is TRBV9, with TRBD1 matching 9 bases. Germline loops: CDR1 SGDLS, CDR2 YYNGEE. The CDR3 is 15 residues long. V was clipped by 5 bases and J by 3 bases; unmatched bases: 9. CDR3 sequence: CASSAGQGLGYEQYF. CDR3 nucleotide sequence: TGTGCCAGCAGTGCGGGACAGGGACTCGGCTACGAGCAGTACTTC.

The V call is TRBV19, the J call TRBJ2-1; 7 nucleotides align to TRBD2. V was clipped by 0 bases and J by 9 bases; unmatched bases: 11. This CDR3 has 16 amino acids. Germline V lookup: CDR1 LNHDA, CDR2 SQIVND (reference sequence). CDR3 loop: CASSIDLETSSPEQFF. CDR3 in DNA: TGTGCCAGTAGTATAGATCTAGAGACTAGCTCCCCTGAGCAGTTCTTC.

The chain recombines TRBV5-1 with TRBJ2-1; D call uncertain. CDR3 length equals 14 residues. V was cut by 1 base and J by 4 bases, with 9 bases left in between. CDR1 is SGHRS and CDR2 is YFSETQ in the germline V gene. The CDR3 loop reads CASSLTQQYNEQFF. CDR3 nucleotide sequence: TGCGCCAGCAGCTTGACCCAACAGTACAATGAGCAGTTCTTC.